This T cell receptor (beta chain) was observed in a study of blood T cell repertoires in COVID-19 (dated by TCRdb to 2019 to 2021). About the investigation overall: Collaborator samples came from the United States, Italy and Spain and covered acute and convalescent phases of COVID-19. The repertoires were made available in a free public database intended to serve as a resource for research on the immune response to SARS-CoV-2. Deeply sampled blood TCRbeta repertoires from subjects exposed to, actively infected with, or recovered from COVID-19 were included in the dataset. Sample metadata almost always included a de-identified subject ID, COVID-19 status, age in years and sex. Samples were obtained from the ongoing ImmuneRACE study (first 160 participants) and from about 1,300 subjects provided by 6 global collaborators. HLA class I and class II types, where available, came from metadata supplied by the sample provider rather than from assay-based typing. The prospective study material was composed of cDNA or gDNA derived from T cells, B-cell-depleted T cells, or PBMCs.

This clone came up once. Its antigen is not yet known. The record has no base qualities; no much larger clone is one base away. TCRbeta CDR3 regions were amplified from genomic DNA using the immunoSEQ Assay, a bias-controlled multiplex PCR. As for the authors' bioinformatics: Nucleated cell counts per sample were estimated from amplification of reference gene primers within the assay. Sequence reads were collapsed and filtered to measure the absolute abundance of every unique TCRbeta CDR3 rearrangement. Productive Simpson clonality was computed per sample as the square root of Simpson's diversity index over productive rearrangements. Imported from immuneACCESS, the table was reduced by TCRdb to in-frame sequences with V and J called. These copies leave out some clones; in studies compared against another copy, an unresolved V gene accounts for under half, and the cause of the remainder is not known. The DNA was the basis for D and trimming; V, J and clone size are from that table. The sample has roughly 500,000 clones on record, roughly 85% of them singletons. The ten largest clones represent roughly 3.2% of the sample.

The collaborating institutions used their own protocols to collect whole blood in K2EDTA tubes. For TCRbeta analysis, collaborators shipped samples as frozen whole blood, isolated PBMCs, or DNA extracted from either of those sample types. What the work shows at the level of the full study, not this receptor alone: The quantity of clinical and demographic metadata differed by source and by participant and was supplied without curation.

This receptor was taken from a human donor in a cohort sampled during active COVID-19. Sequencing was performed on peripheral blood.

The CDR3 reads CASSLGTVQETQYF. The DNA sequence reads TGTGCCAGCAGCTTAGGGACAGTACAAGAGACCCAGTACTTC. This sequence uses TRBV5-8 and TRBJ2-5, and 7 junctional nucleotides match TRBD1. The CDR3, cysteine through phenylalanine, is 14 amino acids long. Only the CDR3 portion is preserved as DNA: 42 bases, with reading frame beginning at the first base. The germline V gene specifies SGHTS as CDR1 and YDEGEE as CDR2. From V the trimming removes 2 bases and from J it removes 2 bases, while the gene matches leave 3 bases of the junction unaccounted for.